Listed below are T cell receptor beta chains from one sample, sequenced in a study of cytomegalovirus exposure and HLA in healthy donors. Only in-frame clones appear in the TCRdb table, and some are missing; sequencing was by immunoSEQ multiplex PCR. The sample includes about 92,000 clones, approximately 85% of them seen just once. The sample consisted of PBMCs. These receptors originate from a woman aged 18-29 years in good health and CMV-seropositive. The CDR3 runs from the conserved cysteine through the conserved F or W. The D gene is left open where the match is weak. Rows give clone size only sometimes, using once, few, many, or a class for an expanded clone.

>TRBJ1-2|NA|TRBV6-5|NA
TGTGCCAGCAGTTACTCGGCAGGGGACTATGGCTACACCTTC
CASSYSAGDYGYTF
>TRBJ1-2|NA|TRBV10-2|TRBD1
TGCGCCAGCAGTGGGGCAGGGGGCGAAGCCCCCTATGGCTACACCTTC
CASSGAGGEAPYGYTF
>TRBJ2-1|NA|TRBV5-6|NA
TGTGCCAGCAGCTGGCAGTCTGGTCACTCCTACAATGAGCAGTTCTTC
CASSWQSGHSYNEQFF
>TRBJ2-5|NA|TRBV6-5|NA
TGTGCCAGCAGTTCATATGGCCGCCAAGAGACCCAGTACTTC
CASSSYGRQETQYF
>TRBJ2-7|NA|TRBV30|NA
TGTGCCTGGAGTAAAGGGGATGTCACCGAGCAGTACTTC
CAWSKGDVTEQYF
>TRBJ2-1|few|TRBV5-6|TRBD1
TGTGCCAGCAGCACCGGGACAGGGGAGGATGAGCAGTTCTTC
CASSTGTGEDEQFF
>TRBJ2-2|NA|TRBV18|NA
TGTGCCAGCTCACTCCAGGCGAACACCGGGGAGCTGTTTTTT
CASSLQANTGELFF
>TRBJ2-5|NA|TRBV7-9|NA
TGTGCCAGCAGCTTAGTTGCAGATCAAGAGACCCAGTACTTC
CASSLVADQETQYF
>TRBJ1-5|NA|TRBV2|NA
TGTGCCAGCGATGGGCAGGGACTTGATCAGCCCCAGCATTTT
CASDGQGLDQPQHF
>TRBJ2-7|NA|TRBV6-6|TRBD2
TGTGCCAGCAGCCTAGCGGGAGAGGCCTACGAGCAGTACTTC
CASSLAGEAYEQYF
>TRBJ2-7|NA|TRBV5-3|NA
TGTGCTAGAAGCGCTTGGAGGAGCAGTTACGAGCAGTACTTC
CARSAWRSSYEQYF
>TRBJ2-7|NA|TRBV5-1|NA
TGCGCCAGCAGCCATAGGACACAAAATCGGGACGAGCAGTACTTC
CASSHRTQNRDEQYF
>TRBJ1-4|once|TRBV6-1|NA
TGTGCCAGCAGCTTCAGGGGAAAACTGTTTTTT
CASSFRGKLFF
>TRBJ2-5|NA|TRBV5-4|TRBD2
TGTGCCAGCAGCTTGGCTCTCGGACTAGCGGGAATCCAAGAGACCCAGTACTTC
CASSLALGLAGIQETQYF
>TRBJ2-4|NA|TRBV21-1|NA
TGTGCCAGCAGCAAAGGGGGCGGGGAAAACGCCAAAAACATTCAGTACTTC
CASSKGGGENAKNIQYF
>TRBJ1-2|NA|TRBV10-3|NA
TGTGCCATCAGTGAGTCTGGAGGGTCGGGTAGAAACTATGGCTACACCTTC
CAISESGGSGRNYGYTF
>TRBJ1-2|NA|TRBV18|TRBD1
TGTGCCAGCTCACCGGACAGGGTGGATGGCTACACCTTC
CASSPDRVDGYTF
>TRBJ1-2|NA|TRBV18|NA
TGTGCCAGCTCACCCGCGGGGTCCCCAAATTATGGCTACACCTTC
CASSPAGSPNYGYTF
>TRBJ2-3|once|TRBV9|TRBD2
TGTGCCAGCAGCCGACCCCTAGGACTAGCCGATGGGGGGACAGATACGCAGTATTTT
CASSRPLGLADGGTDTQYF
>TRBJ1-3|NA|TRBV7-9|TRBD1
TGTTCCAGCAGCCCCCAACAGGGGTCTTTGTCTGGAAACACCATATATTTT
CSSSPQQGSLSGNTIYF
>TRBJ2-7|NA|TRBV5-4|NA
TGTGCCAGCAGCTTCCAGGGATTTTCCTACGAGCAGTACTTC
CASSFQGFSYEQYF
>TRBJ2-2|NA|TRBV29-1|NA
TGCAGCGTTATGACAGGTGGGGCCGGGGAGCTGTTTTTT
CSVMTGGAGELFF
>TRBJ2-7|NA|TRBV6-5|TRBD1
TGTGCCAGCAGCTCCGGGACAGGGGGTTTCTACGAGCAGTACTTC
CASSSGTGGFYEQYF
>TRBJ1-5|NA|TRBV30|NA
TGTGCCTGCCAGGGTTTTAGCAATCAGCCCCAGCATTTT
CACQGFSNQPQHF
>TRBJ2-1|NA|TRBV5-1|NA
TGCGCCAGCAGCTCGGACTACTTTGATGAGCAGTTCTTC
CASSSDYFDEQFF
>TRBJ2-1|NA|TRBV6-5|TRBD1
TGTGCCAGCAGAGGGGACAGGGGGAACAATGAGCAGTTCTTC
CASRGDRGNNEQFF
>TRBJ2-7|NA|TRBV15|TRBD1
TGTGCCACCAGCCCTTACACAGGGGGCCACGAGCAGTACTTC
CATSPYTGGHEQYF
>TRBJ1-6|once|TRBV21-1|NA
TGTGCCAGCAGCAAAGGTAGGGGGTATCCGGATAATTCACCCCTCCACTTT
CASSKGRGYPDNSPLHF
>TRBJ2-7|NA|TRBV29-1|TRBD1
TGCAGCGTTGGGGACAGGGGGCTCTCCTACGAGCAGTACTTC
CSVGDRGLSYEQYF
>TRBJ1-1|NA|TRBV5-6|TRBD1
TGTGCCAGCAGCGTGGGACAGGTTGTCACTGAAGCTTTCTTT
CASSVGQVVTEAFF
>TRBJ1-1|NA|TRBV6-5|NA
TGTGCCAGCAGTTACTCACCGACTAAGGACACTGAAGCTTTCTTT
CASSYSPTKDTEAFF
>TRBJ2-3|once|TRBV6-1|TRBD2
TGTGCCAGCACCACGGGGGGAGGCACAGATACGCAGTATTTT
CASTTGGGTDTQYF
>TRBJ2-7|NA|TRBV6-1|NA
TGTGCCAGCCTGAGTCAGGATGGCTACGAGCAGTACTTC
CASLSQDGYEQYF
>TRBJ2-5|NA|TRBV30|TRBD2
TGTGCCTGGAGCCGGGGACTAGCGGGAGTAGAGACCCAGTACTTC
CAWSRGLAGVETQYF
>TRBJ2-5|once|TRBV20-1|TRBD1
TGCAGTGGTACAGGGGGCGAGACCCAGTACTTC
CSGTGGETQYF
>TRBJ2-3|NA|TRBV11-2|TRBD1
TGTGCCAGCAGCGCACCGGGACAGGGGAGGTATACGCAGTATTTT
CASSAPGQGRYTQYF
>TRBJ1-2|NA|TRBV2|NA
TGTGCCAGCAGTGAACGAGGAAACTATGGCTACACCTTC
CASSERGNYGYTF
>TRBJ1-2|NA|TRBV2|TRBD1
TGTGCCAGCGGACAGGGAGTTGGCTACACCTTC
CASGQGVGYTF
>TRBJ2-1|NA|TRBV5-1|TRBD1
TGCGCCAGCAGCCCCAACAGGGGCCGATACTACAATGAGCAGTTCTTC
CASSPNRGRYYNEQFF
>TRBJ2-7|once|TRBV7-2|NA
TGTGCCAGCAGGAGGGCTAGCGCAAACTACGAGCAGTACTTC
CASRRASANYEQYF
>TRBJ2-7|NA|TRBV6-5|NA
TGTGCCAGCAGTTACTCGACACTCAGGTCCGAGCAGTACTTC
CASSYSTLRSEQYF
>TRBJ2-7|NA|TRBV7-2|NA
TGTGCCAGCAGCTGGGGACCGTCGGCGGGAGAGCAGTACTTC
CASSWGPSAGEQYF
>TRBJ2-7|NA|TRBV28|TRBD2
TGTGCCAGCAAATCCTGGGGGGGGGCCTACGAGCAGTACTTC
CASKSWGGAYEQYF
>TRBJ2-3|once|TRBV7-3|TRBD2
TGTGCCAGCAGCTTCAGCGGGAAAGCAGATACGCAGTATTTT
CASSFSGKADTQYF
>TRBJ1-1|NA|TRBV5-4|NA
TGTGCCAGCAGCTTCAGGGATTTTTCCACTGAAGCTTTCTTT
CASSFRDFSTEAFF